The source of this TCR beta chain is a study of Ad26.COV2.S vaccination and SARS-CoV-2 variants. Study-wide background: Donor got 5x10^10 or 1x10^11 viral particles of Ad26.COV2.S. Study-level points and caveats: The study found similar non-spike TCR breadth in vaccine and placebo recipients.

A remark on this clone: Its specificity is not known.

Assay used: immunoSEQ multiplex PCR; TCRdb lists only in-frame clones, some missing. The sample lists 300,000 to 350,000 clones, roughly nine tenths occurring once. Treatment here: about 20 received Ad26.COV2.S at low or high dose, single or two shots; 5 received placebo; per-sample allocation not given. Day 63 following the first vaccine or placebo injection was when the samples were taken. An adult aged 18-55 years in Boston served as the donor. The administered vaccine (an Ad26 vector) expressed Wuhan-strain SARS-CoV-2 spike. J lost 4 bases, V lost 3 bases, and 7 bases had no gene match. Germline CDR1 MNHEY, CDR2 SMNVEV (reference sequence). The CDR3 runs to 15 residues.

The TCR was taken from a person between 18 and 65 years old who received the Ad26.COV2.S COVID-19 vaccine or a placebo. This specimen consisted of peripheral blood, obtained in a trial of Ad26.COV2.S vaccine versus placebo. The gene calls are TRBV27 and TRBJ1-2, with 8 bases fitting TRBD1. The chain's CDR3 is CASSFLGQGGYGYTF. The DNA of the CDR3 is TGTGCCAGCAGTTTCCTCGGACAGGGCGGCTATGGCTACACCTTC.